The 19 T cell receptor beta chains in this list originate from one sample, sequenced in a study of blood T cell repertoires in COVID-19. The data were produced by immunoSEQ multiplex PCR, yet TCRdb's version contains in-frame clones alone and is incomplete. The sample includes about 400,000 clones, 89% seen only once; the top ten take about 1.7%. Sequencing used PBMCs or T cells enriched from blood (not recorded which). These receptors all stem from a woman in her 30s who had recovered from COVID-19.

This clone has a single count. The chain joins TRBV18 to TRBJ2-3; 12 positions match TRBD1. CDR3 length: 15 amino acids. Germline-derived CDR1 and CDR2 are KGHSH and LQKENI. With V trimmed by 5 bases and J by 4 bases, 4 bases remained unmatched. CDR3 sequence (DNA): TGTGCCAGCTCAAGGGGACAGGGGGCCCCAGATACGCAGTATTTT. It encodes CASSRGQGAPDTQYF.

DNA of the CDR3: TGTGCCAGCAGTAACCGACAGGGGTATTGGGAGAACACTGAAGCTTTCTTT. This gives the protein CASSNRQGYWENTEAFF. The rearrangement uses TRBV6-2 or TRBV6-3 and TRBJ1-1, with 8 bases fitting TRBD1. The V gene end was trimmed by 5 bases and the J gene end by 1 base; junction bases not matched to a gene: 12. The CDR3 extends over 17 amino acids. From germline, CDR1 is MNHEY and CDR2 SVGEGT.

The rearrangement joins TRBV18 to TRBJ1-5; 8 bases agree with TRBD1. The germline gives CDR1 KGHSH, CDR2 LQKENI. CDR3 size: 15 residues. Trimming removed 3 bases from V and 6 bases from J; junction bases left unmatched: 7. The CDR3, as DNA: TGTGCCAGCTCACCCGGACAGGGATCGGGTCAGCCCCAGCATTTT. Encoded protein: CASSPGQGSGQPQHF.

The chain couples TRBV6-2 or TRBV6-3 to TRBJ2-7; no clear D. The CDR3 consists of 14 residues. V gave up 0 bases and J gave up 2 bases, with 8 bases separating them. Germline V gene lookup returns CDR1 MNHEY and CDR2 SVGEGT. The CDR3 region has the DNA TGTGCCAGCAGTTACTCGGGCAGAGCCTACGAGCAGTACTTC. This sequence encodes CASSYSGRAYEQYF.

V is TRBV7-3 and J is TRBJ1-2; 9 bases map to TRBD1. Germline-derived CDR1 and CDR2 are SGHTA and FQGTGA. This CDR3 has 13 residues. The trim removed 5 bases at V and 8 bases at J, leaving 6 bases unmatched. This CDR3 is CASSAGQGYGYTF. The CDR3 DNA sequence: TGTGCCAGCAGCGCCGGACAGGGGTACGGCTACACCTTC.

The V and J genes are TRBV7-6 and TRBJ1-4; maybe TRBD1 (6 bases). There are 14 residues in the CDR3. The germline CDR1 and CDR2 sequences are SGHVS and FNYEAQ. V shed 5 bases and J shed 5 bases, with 12 bases lying between them. The CDR3 coding sequence is TGTGCCAGCAGCCCCGAACAGGGAAATGAAAAACTGTTTTTT. Protein product: CASSPEQGNEKLFF. The variable domain in full, with the rest retrieved from reference TRBV7-6 and TRBJ1-4, is GAGVSQSPRYKVTKRGQDVALRCDPISGHVSLYWYRQALGQGPEFLTYFNYEAQQDKSGLPNDRFSAERPEGSISTLTIQRTEQRDSAMYRCASSPEQGNEKLFFGSGTQLSVL.

The CDR3 here is CASSEGLAGGGLELFF. The CDR3 nucleotides are TGTGCCAGCAGTGAAGGGCTAGCGGGGGGCGGGTTGGAGCTGTTTTTT. The chain links TRBV2 to TRBJ2-2, with 11 bases matching TRBD2. Per the germline V gene, CDR1 is SNHLY and CDR2 is FYNNEI. The CDR3 runs 16 residues. Trimming at V came to 1 base and at J to 10 bases, leaving 8 bases not matched to a gene.

The CDR3 DNA is TGCAGTGCTCGACTAGTTGCTGAGCAGTTCTTC. It yields the protein CSARLVAEQFF. The rearrangement uses TRBV20-1 and TRBJ2-1, with D perhaps matching TRBD2 (6 bases). V gave up 5 bases and J gave up 9 bases, with 11 bases separating them. CDR1 and CDR2 from the germline V gene are DFQATT and SNEGSKA (reference sequence). CDR3 size: 11 residues.

The chain couples TRBV20-1 to TRBJ2-1; a weak D match, TRBD2 (5 bases). V lost 3 bases to trimming and J lost 0 bases, with 12 bases between them. The length of the CDR3 is 15 residues. Per the germline V gene, CDR1 is DFQATT and CDR2 is SNEGSKA (reference sequence). The CDR3 DNA follows: TGCAGTGCTAGTTCGTCGGGGAACTCCTACAATGAGCAGTTCTTC. Translated: CSASSSGNSYNEQFF.

The chain couples TRBV9 to TRBJ2-1, with D perhaps matching TRBD2 (5 bases). Germline CDR1 and CDR2: SGDLS and YYNGEE. The CDR3 has 13 residues. Trimming removed 1 base from V and 9 bases from J, with 11 bases in between. The CDR3 region is CASSVTQSGEQFF. Here the CDR3 DNA reads TGTGCCAGCAGCGTAACACAGAGCGGTGAGCAGTTCTTC.

This clone was recorded a few times. The sample contains more than one DNA sequence encoding this CDR3. The V gene is TRBV9, the J gene TRBJ1-2; 8 bases are shared with TRBD1. Trimming took 0 bases from V and 4 from J; bases not matched to a gene: 5. The CDR3 totals 15 residues. The germline CDR1 and CDR2 sequences are SGDLS and YYNGEE. DNA of the CDR3: TGTGCCAGCAGCGTAGACAGGGGGAGTTTCTATGGCTACACCTTC. Its translation is CASSVDRGSFYGYTF.

The CDR3 nucleotides read TGTGCCAGCAGCCTTACCAGGGATAACTATGGCTACACCTTC. It encodes CASSLTRDNYGYTF. V is TRBV7-8 and J is TRBJ1-2, with D tentatively TRBD1 (5 bases). Looked up from germline, CDR1 is SGHVS and CDR2 is FQNEAQ. The CDR3 contains 14 residues. V was clipped by 5 bases and J by 1 base, with 11 bases between them. Using reference TRBV7-8 and TRBJ1-2 for the parts outside the CDR3, the full variable domain is GAGVSQSPRYKVAKRGQDVALRCDPISGHVSLFWYQQALGQGPEFLTYFQNEAQLDKSGLPSDRFFAERPEGSVSTLKIQRTQQEDSAVYLCASSLTRDNYGYTFGSGTRLTVV.

Turning to this clone: Other DNA sequences within the sample encode an identical CDR3. V usage is TRBV18 and J usage is TRBJ1-5; 9 nucleotides align to TRBD1. From germline, CDR1 is KGHSH and CDR2 LQKENI. Germline trimming cut 3 bases from V and 7 bases from J; bases unmatched to any gene: 1. The CDR3 length is 13 residues. DNA for the CDR3: TGTGCCAGCTCACCGGGACAGGGCCAGCCCCAGCATTTT. Amino acids: CASSPGQGQPQHF.

V and J are TRBV7-9 and TRBJ2-3; 8 bases agree with TRBD2. In germline, CDR1 is SEHNR, CDR2 FQNEAQ (reference sequence). The CDR3 has 15 amino acids. V shed 5 bases, J shed 2 bases, and the junction held 6 bases outside the gene matches. The CDR3 sequence is CASSGRGGHTDTQYF. The CDR3 bases are TGTGCCAGCAGCGGACGGGGGGGGCACACAGATACGCAGTATTTT.

The chain combines TRBV5-5 with TRBJ2-1, with 8 bases lining up with TRBD1. CDR3 length: 16 residues. The junction had 5 bases not matched to a gene; V was cut back by 0 bases and J by 3 bases. Germline V gene sequence: CDR1 SGHKS, CDR2 YYEKEE (reference sequence). CDR3 amino acids: CASSLGRDRFYNEQFF. The CDR3 coding sequence is TGTGCCAGCAGCTTGGGGAGGGACAGGTTCTACAATGAGCAGTTCTTC.

The chain joins TRBV15 to TRBJ2-6; D remains ambiguous. Deletions cut 4 bases from V and 0 bases from J, with 7 bases between. Germline lookup yields CDR1 LNHNV and CDR2 YYDKDF (reference sequence). The CDR3 length is 15 residues. For the CDR3, the DNA is TGTGCCACCAGCACAGGAATCTCTGGGGCCAACGTCCTGACTTTC. The encoded protein is CATSTGISGANVLTF.

The chain carries TRBV5-8 and TRBJ1-6; D is possibly TRBD1 (5 bases). Germline V gene lookup returns CDR1 SGHTS and CDR2 YDEGEE. V was cut by 9 bases and J by 4 bases, with 8 bases left in between. The length of the CDR3 is 12 residues. CDR3 loop: CATDRYNSPLHF. CDR3 nucleotide sequence: TGTGCCACAGACAGATATAATTCACCCCTCCACTTT.

The rearrangement uses TRBV7-8 and TRBJ2-1, with 7 positions matching TRBD2. V was clipped by 3 bases and J by 9 bases; unmatched bases: 11. From germline, CDR1 is SGHVS and CDR2 FQNEAQ. The length of the CDR3 is 15 residues. The chain's CDR3 is CASSFPAGGFGEQFF. The CDR3 nucleotides are TGTGCCAGCAGCTTCCCCGCCGGGGGGTTTGGTGAGCAGTTCTTC.

The chain employs TRBV30 and TRBJ1-6; D possibly corresponds to TRBD1 (5 bases). This CDR3 region has 17 residues. Trimming left V 0 bases short and J 0 bases short, with 12 bases between. Germline V gene sequence: CDR1 GTSNPN, CDR2 SVGIG (reference sequence). CDR3 sequence: CAWSVRQTSSYNSPLHF. CDR3 bases: TGTGCCTGGAGTGTCAGACAGACTAGCTCCTATAATTCACCCCTCCACTTT.